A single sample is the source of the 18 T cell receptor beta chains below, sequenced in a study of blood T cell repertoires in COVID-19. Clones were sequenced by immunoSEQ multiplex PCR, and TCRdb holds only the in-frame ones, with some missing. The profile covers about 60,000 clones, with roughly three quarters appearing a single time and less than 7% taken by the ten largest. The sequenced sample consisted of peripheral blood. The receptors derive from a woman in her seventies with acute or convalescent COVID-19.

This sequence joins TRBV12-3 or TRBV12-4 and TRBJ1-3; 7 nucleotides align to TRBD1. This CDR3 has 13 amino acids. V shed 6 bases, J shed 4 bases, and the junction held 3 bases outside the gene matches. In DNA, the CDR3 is TGTGCCAGCAGGACAGGGTTAGGAAACACCATATATTTT. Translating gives CASRTGLGNTIYF.

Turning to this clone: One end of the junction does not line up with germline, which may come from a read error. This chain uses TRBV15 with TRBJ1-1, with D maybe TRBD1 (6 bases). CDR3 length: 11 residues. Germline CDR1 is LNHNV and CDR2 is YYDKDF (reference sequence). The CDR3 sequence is CATSYGDTSLF. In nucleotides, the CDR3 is TGTGCCACCAGCTACGGGGACACTTCTTTGTTT.

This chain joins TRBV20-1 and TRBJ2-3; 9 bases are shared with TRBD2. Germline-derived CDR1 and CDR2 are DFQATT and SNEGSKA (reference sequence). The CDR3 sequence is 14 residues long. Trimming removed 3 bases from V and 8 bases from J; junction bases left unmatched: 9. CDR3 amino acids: CSASPAGGRVTQYF. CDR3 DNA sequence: TGCAGTGCTAGTCCAGCGGGGGGCCGGGTTACGCAGTATTTT.

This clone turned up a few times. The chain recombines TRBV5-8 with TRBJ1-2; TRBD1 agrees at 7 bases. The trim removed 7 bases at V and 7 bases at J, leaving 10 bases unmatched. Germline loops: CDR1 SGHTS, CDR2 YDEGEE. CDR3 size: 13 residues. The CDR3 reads CASGSTGAGGYTF. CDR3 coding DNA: TGTGCCAGCGGGTCAACAGGGGCCGGTGGCTACACCTTC.

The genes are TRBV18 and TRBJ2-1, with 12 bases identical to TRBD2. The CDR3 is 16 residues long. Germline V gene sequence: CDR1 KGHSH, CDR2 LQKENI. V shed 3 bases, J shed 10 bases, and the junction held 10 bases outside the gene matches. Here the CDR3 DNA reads TGTGCCAGCTCACCCCAGGCTAGCGGGGGGGCAAACGAGCAGTTCTTC. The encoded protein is CASSPQASGGANEQFF. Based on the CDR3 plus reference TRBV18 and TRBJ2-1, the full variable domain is NAGVMQNPRHLVRRRGQEARLRCSPMKGHSHVYWYRQLPEEGLKFMVYLQKENIIDESGMPKERFSAEFPKEGPSILRIQQVVRGDSAAYFCASSPQASGGANEQFFGPGTRLTVL.

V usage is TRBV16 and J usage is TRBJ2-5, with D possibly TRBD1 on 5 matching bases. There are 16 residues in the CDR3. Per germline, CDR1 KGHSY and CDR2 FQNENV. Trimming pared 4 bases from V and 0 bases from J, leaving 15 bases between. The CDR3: CASSPGGRGHQETQYF. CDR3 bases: TGTGCCAGCAGCCCGGGTGGTAGGGGCCACCAAGAGACCCAGTACTTC.

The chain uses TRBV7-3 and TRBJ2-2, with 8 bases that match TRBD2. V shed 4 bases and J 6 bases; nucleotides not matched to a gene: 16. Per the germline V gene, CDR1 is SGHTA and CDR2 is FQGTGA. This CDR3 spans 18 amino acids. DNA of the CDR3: TGTGCCAGCAGCTCAGAATCGGGAGCGGGGGCGCCCCCCGGGGAGCTGTTTTTT. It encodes CASSSESGAGAPPGELFF.

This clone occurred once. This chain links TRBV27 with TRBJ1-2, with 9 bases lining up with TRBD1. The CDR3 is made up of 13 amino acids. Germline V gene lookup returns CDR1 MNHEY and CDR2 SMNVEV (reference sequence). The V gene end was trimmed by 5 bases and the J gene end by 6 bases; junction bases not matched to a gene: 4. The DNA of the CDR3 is TGTGCCAGCAGTATCGACAGGGGGGATGGCTACACCTTC. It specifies CASSIDRGDGYTF.

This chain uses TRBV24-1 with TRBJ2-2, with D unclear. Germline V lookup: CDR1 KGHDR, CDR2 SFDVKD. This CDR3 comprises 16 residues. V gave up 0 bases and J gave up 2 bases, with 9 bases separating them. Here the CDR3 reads CATSDLRDSNTGELFF. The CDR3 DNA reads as TGTGCCACCAGTGATTTGCGAGACTCAAACACCGGGGAGCTGTTTTTT.

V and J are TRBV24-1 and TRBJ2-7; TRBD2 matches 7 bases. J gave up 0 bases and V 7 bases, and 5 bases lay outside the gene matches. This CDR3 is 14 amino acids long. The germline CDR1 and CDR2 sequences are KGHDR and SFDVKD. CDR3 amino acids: CATSPGGGSYEQYF. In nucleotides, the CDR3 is TGTGCCACCAGCCCTGGGGGGGGCTCCTACGAGCAGTACTTC.

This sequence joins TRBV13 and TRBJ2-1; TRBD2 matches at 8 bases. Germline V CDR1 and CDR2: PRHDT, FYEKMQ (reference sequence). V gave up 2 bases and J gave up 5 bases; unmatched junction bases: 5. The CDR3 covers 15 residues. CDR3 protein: CASSLPAGENNEQFF. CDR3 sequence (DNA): TGTGCCAGCAGCTTACCAGCGGGGGAAAACAATGAGCAGTTCTTC.

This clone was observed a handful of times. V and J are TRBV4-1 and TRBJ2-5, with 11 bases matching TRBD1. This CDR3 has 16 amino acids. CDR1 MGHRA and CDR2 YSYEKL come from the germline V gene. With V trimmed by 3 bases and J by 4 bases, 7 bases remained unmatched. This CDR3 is CASSQGDRGVGETQYF. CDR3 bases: TGCGCCAGCAGCCAGGGGGACAGGGGGGTTGGAGAGACCCAGTACTTC.

The CDR3 DNA reads TGCGCCAGCAGCCAAGTTCCGCTCGGCTACGAGCAGTACTTC. Translated, it gives CASSQVPLGYEQYF. The V gene is TRBV4-1, the J gene TRBJ2-7, with D unclear. The CDR3 is 14 residues long. CDR1 and CDR2 (germline): MGHRA, YSYEKL. V lost 1 base and J 3 bases, leaving 10 bases between the germline ends.

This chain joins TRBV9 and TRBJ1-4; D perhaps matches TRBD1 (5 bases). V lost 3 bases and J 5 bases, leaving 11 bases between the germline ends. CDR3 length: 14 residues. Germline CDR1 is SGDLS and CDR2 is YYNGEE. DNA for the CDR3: TGTGCCAGCAGCGGGACAAACGAGAATGAAAAACTGTTTTTT. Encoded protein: CASSGTNENEKLFF.

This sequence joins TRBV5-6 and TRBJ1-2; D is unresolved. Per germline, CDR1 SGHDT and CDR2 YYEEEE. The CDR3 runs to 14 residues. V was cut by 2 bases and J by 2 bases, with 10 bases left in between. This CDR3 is CASSLPQTNYGYTF. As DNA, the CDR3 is TGTGCCAGCAGCTTACCCCAAACAAACTATGGCTACACCTTC.

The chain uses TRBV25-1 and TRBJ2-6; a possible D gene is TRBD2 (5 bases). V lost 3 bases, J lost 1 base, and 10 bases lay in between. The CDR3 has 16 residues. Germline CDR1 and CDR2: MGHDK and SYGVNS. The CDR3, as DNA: TGTGCCAGCAGTGATTCGGGAAGGTCTGGGGCCAACGTCCTGACTTTC. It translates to CASSDSGRSGANVLTF. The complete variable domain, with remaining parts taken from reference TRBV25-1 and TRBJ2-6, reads EADIYQTPRYLVIGTGKKITLECSQTMGHDKMYWYQQDPGMELHLIHYSYGVNSTEKGDLSSESTVSRIRTEHFPLTLESARPSHTSQYLCASSDSGRSGANVLTFGAGSRLTVL.

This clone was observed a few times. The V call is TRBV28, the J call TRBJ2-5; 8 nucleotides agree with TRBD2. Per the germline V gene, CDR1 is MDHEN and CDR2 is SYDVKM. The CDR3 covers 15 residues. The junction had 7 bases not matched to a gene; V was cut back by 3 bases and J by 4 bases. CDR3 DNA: TGTGCCAGCAGTTTGAGCGGACTAGCTCTAGAGACCCAGTACTTC. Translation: CASSLSGLALETQYF.

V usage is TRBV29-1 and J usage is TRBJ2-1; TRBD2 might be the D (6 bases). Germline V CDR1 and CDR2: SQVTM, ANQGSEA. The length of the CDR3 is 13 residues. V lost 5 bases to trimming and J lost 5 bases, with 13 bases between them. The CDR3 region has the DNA TGCAGCGTTACCCCCGGAGGGAACAATGAGCAGTTCTTC. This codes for CSVTPGGNNEQFF.